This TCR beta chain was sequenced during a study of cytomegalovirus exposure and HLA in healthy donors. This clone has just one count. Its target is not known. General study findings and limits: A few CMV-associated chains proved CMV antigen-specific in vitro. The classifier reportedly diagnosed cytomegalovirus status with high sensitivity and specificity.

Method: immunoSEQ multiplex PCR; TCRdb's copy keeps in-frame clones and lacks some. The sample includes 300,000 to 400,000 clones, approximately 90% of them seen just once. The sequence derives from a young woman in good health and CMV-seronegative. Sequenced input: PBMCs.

CDR3 nucleotides: TGTGCCAGCAGCCTGACTAGCGCCAGCACAGATACGCAGTATTTT. It encodes CASSLTSASTDTQYF. The rearrangement joins TRBV6-1 to TRBJ2-3; 8 positions agree with TRBD2. CDR1 and CDR2 from the germline V gene are MNHNS and SASEGT. V lost 6 bases to trimming and J lost 0 bases; unmatched junction nucleotides: 5. This CDR3 contains 15 residues.